This TCR beta chain was documented in a study of OX40 agonist ivuxolimab in advanced cancers. Some clones are missing from TCRdb's copy, which holds only in-frame ones; the method was immunoSEQ multiplex PCR. The sample yields over 85,000 clones, 86% seen once. The starting material was CD4+ or CD8+ T cells sorted from blood, obtained in a trial of the OX40 agonist ivuxolimab. The TCR was taken from an adult with an advanced solid tumor such as melanoma, head and neck, liver or kidney cancer.

The DNA for the CDR3 is TGTGCCAGCAGCTTTCAGGCCCTTGTGACAGATACGCAGTATTTT. This sequence encodes CASSFQALVTDTQYF. This chain connects TRBV7-6 to TRBJ2-3; D remains ambiguous. Trimming stripped 3 bases from V and 3 bases from J, with 13 bases between. This CDR3 spans 15 amino acids. Per germline, CDR1 SGHVS and CDR2 FNYEAQ.